One and the same sample provided the 7 T cell receptor beta chains below, sequenced in a study of T-cell reconstitution after alpha-beta-depleted transplantation in children. During its preparation, the TCRbeta library received unique molecular identifiers. One entry per CDR3 protein results from TCRdb running MiXCR on the PCR reads. The sample records hundreds of thousands of distinct CDR3 sequences, 15% to 20% being singletons. The material was PBMCs, mostly from graft donor cells, obtained 360 days after TCRalphabeta/CD19-depleted stem cell transplant. These TCRs come from a boy in the first two years of life who had a stem cell transplant for Wiskott-Aldrich syndrome, so the T cells may come from the graft donor.

This sequence joins TRBV24-1 and TRBJ2-1; 10 positions match TRBD2. The CDR3 has 17 residues. Germline CDR1 KGHDR, CDR2 SFDVKD. Trimming at V came to 4 bases and at J to 4 bases, leaving 9 bases not matched to a gene. CDR3 protein: CATSDASTSGLYNEQFF. CDR3 coding DNA: TGTGCCACCAGTGACGCGTCGACTAGCGGGTTATACAATGAGCAGTTCTTC.

The chain employs TRBV12-3 or TRBV12-4 and TRBJ1-1; possible D gene TRBD1, 5 bases. V was cut by 6 bases and J by 0 bases, with 5 bases left in between. The CDR3 consists of 12 residues. CDR3 nucleotides: TGTGCCAGCAGGGGGGTGAACACTGAAGCTTTCTTT. This gives the protein CASRGVNTEAFF.

The chain employs TRBV7-9 and TRBJ1-2; D call uncertain. This CDR3 spans 14 amino acids. The germline CDR1 and CDR2 sequences are SEHNR and FQNEAQ (reference sequence). V lost 1 base and J 1 base, leaving 7 bases between the germline ends. For the CDR3, the DNA is TGTGCCAGCAGCTTAGTGGAGATTAACTATGGCTACACCTTC. It translates to CASSLVEINYGYTF. The variable domain in full, completed from reference TRBV7-9 and TRBJ1-2, reads DTGVSQNPRHKITKRGQNVTFRCDPISEHNRLYWYRQTLGQGPEFLTYFQNEAQLEKSRLLSDRFSAERPKGSFSTLEIQRTEQGDSAMYLCASSLVEINYGYTFGSGTRLTVV.

The CDR3 DNA reads TGCAGTGCTAGAGAGGCAGCAACTAATGAAAAACTGTTTTTT. Translating it yields CSAREAATNEKLFF. The chain combines TRBV20-1 with TRBJ1-4; unclear D gene. Per germline, CDR1 DFQATT and CDR2 SNEGSKA (reference sequence). The CDR3 runs to 14 residues. V dropped 0 bases and J dropped 0 bases, with 5 bases sitting between them.

This clonotype came up many times. The DNA of the CDR3 is TGCAGTGCTAATTGGGGGCTAGCGGGGTTAGAGACCCAGTACTTC. It yields the protein CSANWGLAGLETQYF. The chain carries TRBV20-1 and TRBJ2-5; 9 bases agree with TRBD2. The germline CDR1 and CDR2 sequences are DFQATT and SNEGSKA (reference sequence). V gave up 4 bases and J gave up 4 bases; unmatched junction bases: 10. The CDR3 loop spans 15 amino acids.

This clonotype was observed a handful of times. V gene TRBV5-5 combines with J gene TRBJ1-6, with D possibly matching TRBD1 (5 bases). Germline lookup yields CDR1 SGHKS and CDR2 YYEKEE (reference sequence). V lost 1 base to trimming and J lost 9 bases, with 5 bases between them. The CDR3 is 12 residues long. In DNA, the CDR3 is TGTGCCAGCAGCTTGAGGGGTTCACCCCTCCACTTT. It is translated as CASSLRGSPLHF.

This clonotype was detected only a few times. The chain uses TRBV7-2 and TRBJ2-7; D is perhaps TRBD1 (6 bases). V lost 5 bases, J lost 2 bases, and 13 bases lay in between. This CDR3 is built from 14 residues. In germline, CDR1 is SGHTA, CDR2 FQGNSA. This chain's CDR3 is CASSPSRGPYEQYF. The CDR3 region has the DNA TGTGCCAGCAGCCCGAGCAGGGGCCCCTACGAGCAGTACTTC.